This TCR beta chain was found in a study of cytomegalovirus exposure and HLA in healthy donors. Study details: Earlier sequencing of around 190 million T cells yielded about 120 million unique TCR beta sequences. Study-wide results and limits: An Asian-associated ancestry cluster reportedly showed fewer N-insertions than the roughly 670-donor mean in a later analysis. It was likely that a cluster of highly shared sequence variants was a sequencing artifact.

It was with 60 Vbeta and 13 Jbeta primers that the PCR ran. Here immunoSEQ multiplex PCR was the method, and the copy in TCRdb shows in-frame clones only, minus some. Of 150,000 or so clones in the sample, more than 8% were seen once. Germline CDR1 reads SGHTA; CDR2 reads FQGNSA. The CDR3 is 17 amino acids. Points on this clone: What it binds is unknown.

The receptor was isolated from a man aged 50 to 59 in good health and CMV-seronegative. The sequencing sample was made of PBMCs. The chain has TRBV7-2 and TRBJ2-5; 11 nucleotides agree with TRBD2. The J call may be wrong; the DNA end is better matched by TRBJ2-7. The CDR3 DNA reads TGTGCCAGCAGCCCTAGGGGTAGCGGGGGGGCTTCCTACGAGCAGTACTTC. Its protein is CASSPRGSGGASYEQYF.